These 16 T cell receptor beta chains were all obtained from the same sample, sequenced in a study of human T cells and chemical hapten exposure. MiXCR, applied by TCRdb to the RACE reads, yields one record per CDR3 protein. The sample includes roughly 50,000 distinct CDR3 sequences, over 9.5% of them seen just once. Indicated time point: patch test 2, 6 weeks after DPC sensitization. As to treatment: therapeutic diphenylcyclopropenone sensitization with weekly scalp DPC. The sequenced sample was whole blood, obtained in connection with sensitization to the hapten diphenylcyclopropenone (DPC). These TCRs come from a woman aged 45 to 65 with alopecia areata. Some clones in this sample may be carry-over from other donors' samples.

Many counts were recorded for this clonotype. The rearrangement uses TRBV12-3 or TRBV12-4 and TRBJ1-5; D is unclear. CDR3 length: 14 amino acids. Trimming cost V 4 bases and J 6 bases, with 13 bases left between them. Written as DNA, the CDR3 is TGTGCCAGCAGTTCCGATGAGAGGGCTCAGCCCCAGCATTTT. The encoded protein is CASSSDERAQPQHF.

This clonotype was detected many times. V gene TRBV18 combines with J gene TRBJ1-2, with 8 nucleotides matching TRBD1. In germline, CDR1 is KGHSH, CDR2 LQKENI. After removal of 4 bases from V and 3 bases from J, the junction contained 4 bases not matched to a gene. CDR3 length: 14 residues. This CDR3 reads CASSLGQGDYGYTF. CDR3 DNA: TGTGCCAGCTCACTCGGACAGGGAGACTATGGCTACACCTTC.

This clonotype appeared a few times. Written as DNA, the CDR3 is TGTGCCAGCAGCTTAGCGGTTCAAGAGACCCAGTACTTC. This sequence encodes CASSLAVQETQYF. This rearrangement joins TRBV11-2 to TRBJ2-5; D unclear. From germline, CDR1 is SGHAT and CDR2 FQNNGV. V was clipped by 1 base and J by 2 bases, with 5 bases between them. The CDR3 runs 13 residues. The whole variable domain, remainder taken from reference TRBV11-2 and TRBJ2-5, is EAGVAQSPRYKIIEKRQSVAFWCNPISGHATLYWYQQILGQGPKLLIQFQNNGVVDDSQLPKDRFSAERLKGVDSTLKIQPAKLEDSAVYLCASSLAVQETQYFGPGTRLLVL.

In this sample, this clonotype turned up a few times. The gene calls are TRBV28 and TRBJ2-7; D is possibly TRBD2 (6 bases). The CDR3 is made up of 11 amino acids. Per germline, CDR1 MDHEN and CDR2 SYDVKM. V gave up 1 base and J gave up 10 bases, with 8 bases separating them. CDR3 sequence reads: CASSLFGRQYF. The CDR3 bases are TGTGCCAGCAGTTTATTCGGGAGACAGTACTTC.

The chain has TRBV5-1 and TRBJ2-6; tentatively, D is TRBD1 or TRBD2 (5 bases each). The CDR3 is 14 amino acids. From germline, CDR1 is SGHRS and CDR2 YFSETQ. Trimming shortened V by 5 bases and J by 0 bases, and 6 bases separated the two germline ends. DNA of the CDR3: TGCGCCAGCAGGGGGACCTCTGGGGCCAACGTCCTGACTTTC. It is translated as CASRGTSGANVLTF.

This clonotype was found many times. The chain links TRBV20-1 to TRBJ2-4; no clear D gene. The V gene lost 5 bases and the J gene lost 0 bases, with 8 bases spanning the gap. Germline loops: CDR1 DFQATT, CDR2 SNEGSKA (reference sequence). This CDR3 region has 13 residues. For the CDR3, the DNA is TGCAGTGCTCACCGGAGAGCCAAAAACATTCAGTACTTC. Translated, it gives CSAHRRAKNIQYF.

The genes are TRBV3-1 and TRBJ2-7, with D hard to call. The length of the CDR3 is 14 residues. Germline V CDR1 and CDR2: LGHDT, YNNKEL (reference sequence). Trimming took 2 bases from V and 4 from J, leaving 12 bases between them. In DNA, the CDR3 is TGTGCCAGCAGCCAACAAAACCAACTTTACGAGCAGTACTTC. It encodes CASSQQNQLYEQYF.

V and J are TRBV19 and TRBJ2-7; a weak D match, TRBD2 (5 bases). This CDR3 contains 16 residues. The V end lost 7 bases, the J end lost 0 bases, and 19 bases lay between the germline ends. Germline values: CDR1 LNHDA, CDR2 SQIVND (reference sequence). The CDR3 DNA is TGTGCCAGTAAGCCAACCAGGACGGGAAGCTCCTACGAGCAGTACTTC. This encodes CASKPTRTGSSYEQYF.

V and J are TRBV28 and TRBJ1-1; D is undetermined. Germline V gene data show CDR1 as MDHEN and CDR2 as SYDVKM. V was shortened by 4 bases and J by 6 bases, with 6 bases between the two germline ends. This CDR3 comprises 11 residues. CDR3 DNA: TGTGCCAGCAGTTGGATGGCTGAAGCTTTCTTT. Residues: CASSWMAEAFF.

This clonotype was detected many times. The genes are TRBV11-2 and TRBJ2-1, with D possibly matching TRBD1 (6 bases). CDR3 length equals 14 residues. V lost 5 bases and J 6 bases, leaving 14 bases between the germline ends. Germline V lookup: CDR1 SGHAT, CDR2 FQNNGV. CDR3 region: CASSAGDRLNEQFF. The CDR3 region has the DNA TGTGCCAGCAGCGCAGGGGATCGTCTCAATGAGCAGTTCTTC.

This chain's CDR3 is CASSPTGGNPYEQYF. In nucleotides, the CDR3 is TGTGCCAGCAGCCCGACAGGGGGCAACCCCTACGAGCAGTACTTC. The V call is TRBV11-3, the J call TRBJ2-7; 10 positions agree with TRBD1. Per germline, CDR1 SGHNT and CDR2 YENEEA. This CDR3 is 15 amino acids long. Trimming removed 5 bases from V and 2 bases from J; junction bases left unmatched: 6.

This clonotype was seen ten or more times. In DNA form, the CDR3 reads TGTGCCAGCAGCTTGGCCGGGGCCAACGTCCTGACTTTC. As protein: CASSLAGANVLTF. The V and J genes are TRBV11-3 and TRBJ2-6; D unresolved. Germline CDR1 SGHNT, CDR2 YENEEA. Trimming left V 3 bases short and J 4 bases short, with 4 bases between. The CDR3 is 13 amino acids.

This clonotype showed up many times. As DNA, the CDR3 is TGTGCCAGCAGCCCCCGCGCCGGGAACCATCTAACAGATACGCAGTATTTT. Amino acid sequence: CASSPRAGNHLTDTQYF. The chain couples TRBV11-1 to TRBJ2-3; D is perhaps TRBD2 (5 bases). V lost 5 bases to trimming and J lost 3 bases, with 21 bases between them. CDR3 size: 17 residues. The germline gives CDR1 SGHAT, CDR2 FQDESV (reference sequence). Supplemented by reference TRBV11-1 and TRBJ2-3, the full variable domain reads EAEVAQSPRYKITEKSQAVAFWCDPISGHATLYWYRQILGQGPELLVQFQDESVVDDSQLPKDRFSAERLKGVDSTLKIQPAELGDSAMYLCASSPRAGNHLTDTQYFGPGTRLTVL.

This rearrangement joins TRBV6-5 to TRBJ2-1, with D tentatively TRBD1 (6 bases). The CDR3 totals 15 residues. Germline V gives CDR1 MNHEY, CDR2 SVGAGI. Trimming removed 5 bases from V and 0 bases from J, with 11 bases in between. The CDR3 DNA reads as TGTGCCAGCAGTACAGGGAGTGCCTCCTACAATGAGCAGTTCTTC. Translation: CASSTGSASYNEQFF.

This clonotype was counted between two and nine times. The chain recombines TRBV27 with TRBJ1-1; D not certain. The germline V gene has CDR1 MNHEY and CDR2 SMNVEV (reference sequence). Trimming stripped 2 bases from V and 1 base from J, with 5 bases between. The CDR3 has 13 amino acids. The CDR3 DNA follows: TGTGCCAGCAGTTTACTCGGGAACACTGAAGCTTTCTTT. Residues: CASSLLGNTEAFF.

This rearrangement joins TRBV5-1 to TRBJ2-3, with 8 bases lining up with TRBD2. After removal of 3 bases from V and 1 base from J, the junction contained 7 bases not matched to a gene. Germline-derived CDR1 and CDR2 are SGHRS and YFSETQ. CDR3 length equals 16 residues. Written as DNA, the CDR3 is TGCGCCAGCAGCTCCGTAAGCGGGAGAGGCACAGATACGCAGTATTTT. Protein sequence: CASSSVSGRGTDTQYF.